The clone carrying this T cell receptor (beta chain) was seen at least ten times. Its matching antigen is unknown. This specimen comes from a study of regulatory T cells in long-lasting Graves disease. Study results and caveats: There was favoring of TRBV28, TRBJ1-2 and TRBJ2-5 in persistent disease.

V was clipped by 7 bases and J by 3 bases, with 10 bases between them. Germline V CDR1 and CDR2: MNHNS, SASEGT. This CDR3 spans 13 amino acids. To make TCR beta libraries, researchers used iRepertoire HTBI primers and Arm-PCR of CDR3 regions. MiXCR, run by TCRdb on the multiplex PCR reads, gives a single entry per CDR3 protein. The sample lists over 200,000 distinct CDR3 sequences, 18% occurring once. Described time point: newly diagnosed GD, antithyroid drugs for less than 3 months. The TCR library was prepared using RNA isolated from PBMCs. The same sample was also used in a study of T cells in Graves' hyperthyroidism and ophthalmopathy. Per that study: Exclusion followed for patients with uncontrolled infection, other autoimmune disease, pregnancy or lactation.

The chain recombines TRBV6-1 with TRBJ2-1; D not certain. Sequences were derived from peripheral blood mononuclear cells (PBMCs), sampled at new diagnosis, from a patient treated with antithyroid drugs. This receptor was identified in a woman aged 25 to 39 with Graves disease. In nucleotides, the CDR3 is TGTGCCAGCACCTCACCAGGCTACAATGAGCAGTTCTTC. It encodes CASTSPGYNEQFF.